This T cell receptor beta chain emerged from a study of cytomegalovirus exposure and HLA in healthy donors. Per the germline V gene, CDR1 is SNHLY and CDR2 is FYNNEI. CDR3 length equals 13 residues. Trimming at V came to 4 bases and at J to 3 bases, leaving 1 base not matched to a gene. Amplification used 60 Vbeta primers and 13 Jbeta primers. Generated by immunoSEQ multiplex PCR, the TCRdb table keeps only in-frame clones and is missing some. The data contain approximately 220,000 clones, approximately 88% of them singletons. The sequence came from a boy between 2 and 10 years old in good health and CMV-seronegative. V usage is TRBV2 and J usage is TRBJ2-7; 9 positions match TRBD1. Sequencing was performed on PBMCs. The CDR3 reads CASSATGGYEQYF. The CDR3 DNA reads TGTGCCAGCAGTGCGACAGGGGGCTACGAGCAGTACTTC.